The rows below give T cell receptor beta chains drawn from one sample of a study of blood T cell repertoires in COVID-19. Sequenced by immunoSEQ multiplex PCR; TCRdb stores in-frame clones only, minus some. The table lists about 230,000 clones, less than 85% of them singletons. What was sequenced was peripheral blood. The receptors originated from a woman between 70 and 85 years old with active or convalescent COVID-19. CDR3s include the opening cysteine and the closing phenylalanine or tryptophan. A D gene is named only where the DNA matches it firmly. Not all rows give a size; the values are once, few, many and, for expanded clones, a class.

>NA|TRBD1|TRBV28|TRBJ1-4
TGTGCCAGCAGTCAGGGACAGGGAAGAGAAAAACTGTTTTTT
CASSQGQGREKLFF
>few|NA|TRBV5-1|TRBJ1-4
TGCGCCAGCAGCTTGGCGGGCGGGGATGAAAAACTGTTTTTT
CASSLAGGDEKLFF
>NA|TRBD1|TRBV28|TRBJ1-1
TGTGCCAGCAGTACAGGGGGCTCGGTGAACACTGAAGCTTTCTTT
CASSTGGSVNTEAFF
>NA|TRBD1|TRBV7-3|TRBJ2-1
TGTGCCAGCAGCACATCCGGGACAGGATCCTACAATGAGCAGTTCTTC
CASSTSGTGSYNEQFF
>NA|NA|TRBV2|TRBJ2-2
TGTGCCAGCACCGGTCTCACGGGGAGCACCGGGGAGCTGTTTTTT
CASTGLTGSTGELFF
>NA|NA|TRBV5-1|TRBJ2-7
TGCGCCAGCAGCGTCACAGGGAGCTCCTACGAGCAGTACTTC
CASSVTGSSYEQYF
>few|NA|TRBV12-3/TRBV12-4|TRBJ1-4
TGTGCCAGCAGGGGGGCCTATAATGAAAAACTGTTTTTT
CASRGAYNEKLFF
>NA|NA|TRBV12-3/TRBV12-4|TRBJ2-1
TGTGCCAGCAGTGAGGGAGGCGAGCAGTTCTTC
CASSEGGEQFF
>NA|NA|TRBV7-2|TRBJ2-7
TGTGCCAGCAGCTTAGCAGAGAATGGCGAGCAGTACTTC
CASSLAENGEQYF
>NA|NA|TRBV5-1|TRBJ2-7
TGCGCCAGCAGCGGCTCGGGTGGAGCCTACGAGCAGTACTTC
CASSGSGGAYEQYF
>NA|NA|TRBV6-2/TRBV6-3|TRBJ2-7
TGTGCCAGCAGTGAGTTTTTCGAGCAGTACTTC
CASSEFFEQYF
>once|NA|TRBV5-4|TRBJ2-1
TGTGCCAGCAGCCCTGACTTCGGGGGAGACAATGAGCAGTTCTTC
CASSPDFGGDNEQFF
>NA|NA|TRBV30|TRBJ1-6
TGTGCCTGGAGAGGAGTAGGCTCACCCCTCCACTTT
CAWRGVGSPLHF
>few|NA|TRBV19|TRBJ2-5
TGTGCCAGTAGTACCTCAACTCTCACGGGGACCCAGTACTTC
CASSTSTLTGTQYF
>NA|NA|TRBV5-4|TRBJ1-6
TGTGCCAGCAGTAGAGACAGGTCCTATAATTCACCCCTCCACTTT
CASSRDRSYNSPLHF
>NA|TRBD2|TRBV10-3|TRBJ2-5
TGTGCCATCAGTGAGGCCCCTAGCGGGGGGGCCGCACAAGAGACCCAGTACTTC
CAISEAPSGGAAQETQYF
>NA|TRBD1|TRBV28|TRBJ1-2
TGTGCCAGCAGTTTGAGGACAGGGGGATATGGCTACACCTTC
CASSLRTGGYGYTF
>once|NA|TRBV3-1/TRBV3-2|TRBJ2-1
TGTGCCAGCAGCCAAGAAGGCCGGGGGTACAATGAGCAGTTCTTC
CASSQEGRGYNEQFF
>NA|NA|TRBV29-1|TRBJ1-1
TGCAGCGTCAGCCTGACTGACGGTGAAGCTTTCTTT
CSVSLTDGEAFF
>NA|NA|TRBV9|TRBJ2-2
TGTGCCAGCTCAGAGAACACCGGGGAGCTGTTTTTT
CASSENTGELFF
>NA|NA|TRBV3-1/TRBV3-2|TRBJ2-2
TGTGCCAGCAACGATGAGGGATCCACCGGGGAGCTGTTTTTT
CASNDEGSTGELFF
>NA|NA|TRBV27|TRBJ2-7
TGTGCCAGCAGTTTTGACAGCAGTCCCTACGAGCAGTACTTC
CASSFDSSPYEQYF
>NA|TRBD1|TRBV2|TRBJ2-7
TGTGCCAGCACCCAGAAGCGACAGGGCGAGCAGTACTTC
CASTQKRQGEQYF
>NA|NA|TRBV19|TRBJ1-1
TGTGCCAGTAGTGTCACAGGGAACACTGAAGCTTTCTTT
CASSVTGNTEAFF
>NA|TRBD2|TRBV7-2|TRBJ2-1
TGTGCCAGCAGCCCACAAGGGAGCGGGAGGGCCCATGAGCAGTTCTTC
CASSPQGSGRAHEQFF
>NA|NA|TRBV4-2|TRBJ1-2
TGTGCCAGCAGCCAAGATCGAGGAGACCCAGCTTCCACCTTC
CASSQDRGDPASTF
>NA|NA|TRBV5-1|TRBJ2-5
TGCGCCAGCAGCTTGGCCCTCGGCCAAGAGACCCAGTACTTC
CASSLALGQETQYF
>NA|NA|TRBV24-1|TRBJ2-1
TGTGCCACCAGTGATTCGGGGGAAGGTGAGCAGTTCTTC
CATSDSGEGEQFF
>NA|TRBD2|TRBV5-1|TRBJ2-3
TGCGCCAGCACCAGGACTAGCGGGGTTGATACGCAGTATTTT
CASTRTSGVDTQYF
>NA|NA|TRBV7-9|TRBJ2-1
TGTGCCAGCAGCTTAACTAGTTCCCACAATGAGCAGTTCTTC
CASSLTSSHNEQFF
>NA|TRBD1|TRBV28|TRBJ1-3
TGTGCCAGCAGTTCCGCGGACAGGGAGCTTGGAAACACCATATATTTT
CASSSADRELGNTIYF
>NA|TRBD2|TRBV5-1|TRBJ2-5
TGCGCCAGCAGCGTAGCGGGGGGGCTGGAGACCCAGTACTTC
CASSVAGGLETQYF
>NA|NA|TRBV19|TRBJ1-1
TGTGCCAGTAACAGGGTCGAGAACACTGAAGCTTTCTTT
CASNRVENTEAFF
>NA|NA|TRBV11-3|TRBJ2-5
TGTGCCAGCAGCTTAGCGGACCAAGAGACCCAGTACTTC
CASSLADQETQYF
>few|TRBD1|TRBV19|TRBJ2-7
TGTGCCAGTAGCAATCCCGGGACAGGGTTCAACGAGCAGTACTTC
CASSNPGTGFNEQYF
>few|NA|TRBV27|TRBJ1-2
TGTGCCAGCAGTTTATGGCCTAACGGGGCTAACTATGGCTACACCTTC
CASSLWPNGANYGYTF
>NA|TRBD2|TRBV10-3|TRBJ2-2
TGTGCCACCCACGGGGGTGCGGGGGGGCGGACCGGGGAGCTGTTTTTT
CATHGGAGGRTGELFF
>NA|NA|TRBV21-1|TRBJ2-2
TGTGCCAGCAGCAAAGAGGCGGGGCAGGCTTACGGGGAGCTGTTTTTT
CASSKEAGQAYGELFF
>NA|TRBD1|TRBV30|TRBJ1-5
TGTGCCTGGAGCCGGGACAGACTTAGCAATCAGCCCCAGCATTTT
CAWSRDRLSNQPQHF
>NA|NA|TRBV11-3|TRBJ2-1
TGTGCCAGCAGCTTAGACGGAGGGAACAATGAGCAGTTCTTC
CASSLDGGNNEQFF
>few|TRBD1|TRBV5-1|TRBJ1-4
TGCGCCAGCAGCTTCTTCGGACAGGGAGGTAATGAAAAACTGTTTTTT
CASSFFGQGGNEKLFF
>NA|NA|TRBV18|TRBJ2-7
TGTGCCAGCTCCGCGGCACAGGTAGCCTACGAGCAGTACTTC
CASSAAQVAYEQYF
>NA|NA|TRBV10-3|TRBJ2-3
TGTGCCATCAGTTCCAACACAGATACGCAGTATTTT
CAISSNTDTQYF
>NA|NA|TRBV5-1|TRBJ2-5
TGCGCCAGCAGCTTCCCCCAGGGGGAGACCCAGTACTTC
CASSFPQGETQYF
>NA|NA|TRBV27|TRBJ2-2
TGTGCCAGCAGCCCAAACAGGGTCACCGGGGAGCTGTTTTTT
CASSPNRVTGELFF